This passage covers 10 T cell receptor beta chains from one sample sequenced in a study of patients and donors after allogeneic stem cell transplantation. TCRdb re-analysed the RT-PCR reads in MiXCR, keeping a single row per CDR3 protein. The profile shows approximately 200,000 distinct CDR3 sequences, around two fifths of them singletons. Sequenced material: blood, either unsorted or a sorted T cell fraction (not recorded which). These receptors originate from a human donor who was either an allogeneic HSCT recipient or a stem cell or donor lymphocyte infusion donor (not recorded which). It is not recorded whose cells these are; they may come from a transplant donor.

This clonotype was seen a handful of times. The rearrangement links TRBV12-5 to TRBJ2-2; possibly TRBD1 for D (6 bases). V lost 4 bases, J lost 2 bases, and 14 bases lay in between. This CDR3 is 16 amino acids long. Germline V gene data show CDR1 as LGHNT and CDR2 as FRNRAP. CDR3 residues: CASGWLTGPNTGELFF. DNA of the CDR3: TGTGCTAGTGGTTGGCTGACAGGCCCTAACACCGGGGAGCTGTTTTTT.

This clonotype turned up a few times. The chain is built from TRBV4-1 and TRBJ1-4; 7 bases are shared with TRBD1. Losses at the gene ends were 0 bases for V and 0 bases for J; bases not matched to a gene: 10. Per the germline V gene, CDR1 is MGHRA and CDR2 is YSYEKL. The CDR3 runs to 19 residues. The CDR3 DNA reads as TGCGCCAGCAGCCAAGATCACGGGACAGCAACTGCAACTAATGAAAAACTGTTTTTT. It yields the protein CASSQDHGTATATNEKLFF.

This chain joins TRBV20-1 and TRBJ2-7; the match to TRBD1 covers 8 bases. V lost 5 bases, J lost 2 bases, and 11 bases stayed unmatched. The V gene's germline CDR1 is DFQATT and CDR2 SNEGSKA (reference sequence). CDR3 length: 15 amino acids. The CDR3 coding sequence is TGCAGTGCTTCCCTCGTCGGGACAGGTGCCTACGAGCAGTACTTC. As protein: CSASLVGTGAYEQYF.

This clonotype showed up just a few times. V and J are TRBV20-1 and TRBJ2-4; 12 bases are a match to TRBD2. Germline assignment: CDR1 DFQATT and CDR2 SNEGSKA (reference sequence). Unmatched junction bases numbered 4, after V lost 6 bases and J lost 4 bases. The CDR3 runs to 14 residues. The CDR3 coding sequence is TGCAGTGCACCGACTAGCGGGAGAAAAAACATTCAGTACTTC. Residues: CSAPTSGRKNIQYF.

The chain uses TRBV28 and TRBJ2-5; 9 bases agree with TRBD1. Germline V gives CDR1 MDHEN, CDR2 SYDVKM. The length of the CDR3 is 15 residues. V lost 3 bases to trimming and J lost 7 bases; unmatched junction nucleotides: 9. This CDR3 reads CASSFGTGTDRTQYF. The CDR3 nucleotides are TGTGCCAGCAGTTTCGGGACAGGGACCGACCGGACCCAGTACTTC.

J is TRBJ1-2 and V is TRBV5-1; D gene ambiguous. The CDR3 is 15 amino acids. The germline V gene encodes CDR1 SGHRS and CDR2 YFSETQ. V lost 0 bases and J 4 bases, leaving 13 bases between the germline ends. The CDR3 DNA reads TGCGCCAGCAGCTTGGGACCGAAAGACACCTATGGCTACACCTTC. It codes for CASSLGPKDTYGYTF. Full variable domain (missing parts from reference TRBV5-1 and TRBJ1-2): KAGVTQTPRYLIKTRGQQVTLSCSPISGHRSVSWYQQTPGQGLQFLFEYFSETQRNKGNFPGRFSGRQFSNSRSEMNVSTLELGDSALYLCASSLGPKDTYGYTFGSGTRLTVV.

The V and J genes are TRBV6-5 and TRBJ1-3; D is unresolved. Trimming pared 0 bases from V and 3 bases from J, leaving 3 bases between. Germline V gene lookup returns CDR1 MNHEY and CDR2 SVGAGI. This CDR3 contains 13 residues. The CDR3 here is CASSYSRGNTIYF. CDR3 DNA: TGTGCCAGCAGTTACTCCCGTGGAAACACCATATATTTT.

V and J are TRBV12-3 or TRBV12-4 and TRBJ1-5; TRBD1 might be the D (6 bases). The CDR3 has 14 amino acids. The ends were cut back, 3 bases at V and 8 bases at J, with 14 bases in the middle. CDR3 sequence reads: CASSFSGGGKPQHF. CDR3 nucleotides: TGTGCCAGCAGTTTTTCGGGGGGCGGGAAGCCCCAGCATTTT.

V is TRBV9 and J is TRBJ1-5; D remains ambiguous. This CDR3 region has 15 residues. Germline V gives CDR1 SGDLS, CDR2 YYNGEE. Trimming took off 1 base at V and 5 bases at J, with 13 bases between the two ends. CDR3 DNA sequence: TGTGCCAGCAGCGTAACCGCCACCCGCGATCAGCCCCAGCATTTT. Residues: CASSVTATRDQPQHF.

The chain uses TRBV29-1 and TRBJ2-2; D is ambiguous. The CDR3 has 9 residues. The germline V gene encodes CDR1 SQVTM and CDR2 ANQGSEA. Trimming removed 6 bases at V and 7 bases at J, with 3 bases between. The CDR3 nucleotides read TGCAGCGTCCGCGGGGAGCTGTTTTTT. This gives the protein CSVRGELFF.